This is a list of T cell receptor beta chains from one sample in a study of T cell changes during pregnancy in multiple sclerosis. Libraries were prepared by immunoSEQ multiplex PCR; TCRdb keeps only in-frame clonotypes and omits some of them. The sample includes 35,000 to 45,000 clones, about 90% of them seen just once. Source: CD4+ T cells from peripheral blood mononuclear cells, taken after pregnancy. These receptors came from a female donor in good health, enrolled as a control in a pregnancy study. CDR3s include the opening cysteine and the closing phenylalanine or tryptophan. The D gene is left open where the match is weak. Not all rows give a size; the values are once, few, many and, for expanded clones, a class.

abundance	v_gene	j_gene	d_gene	CDR3nt	CDR3aa
.	TRBV10-3	TRBJ2-1	.	TGTGCCATCAGTGAGTCGAGGGACTTATTAAGCCCCAGCCATGAGCAGTTCTTC	CAISESRDLLSPSHEQFF
.	TRBV28	TRBJ2-3	.	TGTGCCAGCAGCCGTGTAGATACGCAGTATTTT	CASSRVDTQYF
.	TRBV5-1	TRBJ2-5	TRBD2	TGCGCCAGCAGCGATCAGCGGGGGGCACAAGAGACCCAGTACTTC	CASSDQRGAQETQYF
.	TRBV7-2	TRBJ2-7	.	TGTGCCAGCAGCTTAGAAGCGGGACAGGACCGATCGCGAGAGCAGTACTTC	CASSLEAGQDRSREQYF
.	TRBV11-1	TRBJ2-1	.	TGTGCCAGCAGCTCAAGCGTTATGGTTTCCTACAATGAGCAGTTCTTC	CASSSSVMVSYNEQFF
.	TRBV5-5	TRBJ1-6	.	TGTGCCAGCAGCTTGGTATTCGGGGGGGAGATTAGTTCACCCCTCCACTTT	CASSLVFGGEISSPLHF
.	TRBV11-2	TRBJ2-7	.	TGTGCCAGCACCTGGTTCGGGAGAACGGACTCCTACGAGCAGTACTTC	CASTWFGRTDSYEQYF
.	TRBV6-5	TRBJ2-1	.	TGTGCCAGCGCCAGCTCCTACAATGAGCAGTTCTTC	CASASSYNEQFF
.	TRBV28	TRBJ1-1	TRBD1	TGTGCCAGCAGTTCGCCCGACAGGGGGCCTGAAGCTTTCTTT	CASSSPDRGPEAFF
.	TRBV5-1	TRBJ1-5	TRBD1	TGCGCCAGCAGCTTCGGGACAGGGGAGTTCGGGAAACAGCCCCAGCATTTT	CASSFGTGEFGKQPQHF
.	TRBV5-1	TRBJ2-1	TRBD2	TGCGCCAGCAGCTTGAGGGAACTAGCGGGATTCAATGAGCAGTTCTTC	CASSLRELAGFNEQFF
.	TRBV4-2	TRBJ2-1	TRBD2	TGTGCCAGCAGCCAAGGCAGCGGGAGGGCCTTTGAGCAGTTCTTC	CASSQGSGRAFEQFF
.	TRBV14	TRBJ1-5	.	TGTGCCAGCAGCTTTAGAAATCAGCCCCAGCATTTT	CASSFRNQPQHF
.	TRBV30	TRBJ1-2	.	TGTGCCTGGAGACACCCCAGGGCAGATAACTATGGCTACACCTTC	CAWRHPRADNYGYTF
.	TRBV6-1	TRBJ2-1	.	TGTGCCAGCAGTGAACAGGGGAATGAGCAGTTCTTC	CASSEQGNEQFF
.	TRBV7-6	TRBJ2-4	.	TGTGCCAGCAGCTTAGAGCGGGTCCCCAGCATTCAGTACTTC	CASSLERVPSIQYF
.	TRBV5-1	TRBJ2-1	.	TGCGCCAGCAGCTTGGGGCTGGACAGAAACAATGAGCAGTTCTTC	CASSLGLDRNNEQFF
.	TRBV10-3	TRBJ2-7	.	TGTGCCATCAGTGAGCCGGCAGGGGACGAGCAGTACTTC	CAISEPAGDEQYF
.	TRBV12-1	TRBJ2-7	.	TGTGCCAGCAGCTTAGCTAGCGGGGTCAAAGTGTACGAGCAGTACTTC	CASSLASGVKVYEQYF
.	TRBV7-9	TRBJ2-3	TRBD2	TGTGCCAGCACCCCGCTAGCGGGCACAGATACGCAGTATTTT	CASTPLAGTDTQYF
.	TRBV29-1	TRBJ1-1	.	TGCAGCGTTGAAGCCCAGGGTAAGACTGAAGCTTTCTTT	CSVEAQGKTEAFF
.	TRBV29-1	TRBJ2-3	.	TGCAGCGGAGACAGGTCTGATAGCACAGATACGCAGTATTTT	CSGDRSDSTDTQYF
.	TRBV6-1	TRBJ1-5	TRBD1	TGTGCCAGCAAGACAGGGGGCTATCAGCCCCAGCATTTT	CASKTGGYQPQHF
.	TRBV19	TRBJ1-5	.	TGTGCCAGTAGTATACTCTGGCCCCCCGGGAATCAGCCCCAGCATTTT	CASSILWPPGNQPQHF
.	TRBV11-2	TRBJ2-2	TRBD2	TGTGCCAGCAGCTCAGGAATGGCGGGAGTCCCGAACACCGGGGAGCTGTTTTTT	CASSSGMAGVPNTGELFF
once	TRBV28	TRBJ2-7	TRBD2	TGTGCCAGCACCCCACTAGCGGGGTCCTACGAGCAGTACTTC	CASTPLAGSYEQYF
.	TRBV5-1	TRBJ2-5	TRBD1	TGCGCCAGCGGTACGGACAGGGAGTGGGTTGAGACCCAGTACTTC	CASGTDREWVETQYF
.	TRBV4-2	TRBJ2-2	TRBD2	TGTGCCAGCAGCCAACGGACTAGCGGGAGGGCCGGCACCGGGGAGCTGTTTTTT	CASSQRTSGRAGTGELFF
once	TRBV15	TRBJ1-1	.	TGTGCCACCAGCAACAGGGTGGTCACTGAAGCTTTCTTT	CATSNRVVTEAFF
.	TRBV6-1	TRBJ1-2	TRBD1	TGTGCCAGCAGTGAAGCTTGGACAGGGTCTAACTATGGCTACACCTTC	CASSEAWTGSNYGYTF
once	TRBV6-1	TRBJ2-7	TRBD2	TGTGCCAGCAGTGGACTAGCGGACAGCTCCTACGAGCAGTACTTC	CASSGLADSSYEQYF
.	TRBV5-1	TRBJ2-5	.	TGCGCCAGCAGCTTGGCCGAAGAGACCCAGTACTTC	CASSLAEETQYF
.	TRBV9	TRBJ2-3	TRBD2	TGTGCCAGCAGCGTTAGCGGGAGGGGAACAGATACGCAGTATTTT	CASSVSGRGTDTQYF
.	TRBV2	TRBJ1-1	.	TGTGCCAGCAGTGAACGGGGGTGGACTGAAGCTTTCTTT	CASSERGWTEAFF
.	TRBV11-2	TRBJ1-6	.	TGTGCCAGCAGCTTAGGAGGGAATTCACCCCTCCACTTT	CASSLGGNSPLHF
.	TRBV11-3	TRBJ2-7	TRBD2	TGTGCCAGCAGCCCTGGGGTCAGCGGGGGGCTATATACCGAGCAGTACTTC	CASSPGVSGGLYTEQYF
once	TRBV5-6	TRBJ2-7	TRBD1	TGTGCCAGCAGCTTGGCTGACAGGGTTACCTACGAGCAGTACTTC	CASSLADRVTYEQYF
.	TRBV9	TRBJ2-2	TRBD2	TGTGCCAGCAGCTTAGGACTAGCGGGGAGGGAACACACCGGGGAGCTGTTTTTT	CASSLGLAGREHTGELFF
.	TRBV5-6	TRBJ2-3	TRBD1	TGTGCCAGCAGCGTCCAGGGGGCAACAGATACGCAGTATTTT	CASSVQGATDTQYF
.	TRBV7-2	TRBJ2-3	.	TGTGCCAGCAGTAAAGCCCTCACAGATACGCAGTATTTT	CASSKALTDTQYF
.	TRBV6-1	TRBJ2-5	.	TGTGCCAGCAGTCGGGGGTTAGAATACGTAGAGACCCAGTACTTC	CASSRGLEYVETQYF
.	TRBV18	TRBJ2-2	.	TGTGCCAGCTCACCAAGGGTACAGGGACCGTTCTCCGGGGAGCTGTTTTTT	CASSPRVQGPFSGELFF
.	TRBV11-2	TRBJ1-6	TRBD1	TGTGCCAGCAGCTCCCTCAGGGACAGGGGCAATAATTCACCCCTCCACTTT	CASSSLRDRGNNSPLHF
.	TRBV4-3	TRBJ2-3	.	TGCGCCAGCAGCCCCAGGCTCTCCTGGGGGCCTCGGGCCACAGATACGCAGTATTTT	CASSPRLSWGPRATDTQYF
.	TRBV11-2	TRBJ1-2	.	TGTGCCAGCAGCTTAGTGACAAGCTATGGCTACACCTTC	CASSLVTSYGYTF
.	TRBV7-2	TRBJ1-4	.	TGTGCCAGCAGCTTTGGTGGGGGGAGTGAAAAACTGTTTTTT	CASSFGGGSEKLFF
.	TRBV21-1	TRBJ2-5	.	TGTGCCAGCAGCCCGGACATCCTCAGGAGACAAGAGACCCAGTACTTC	CASSPDILRRQETQYF
.	TRBV27	TRBJ1-4	.	TGTGCCAGCAGCAACCCGGGACTCTTTGAAAAACTGTTTTTT	CASSNPGLFEKLFF
.	TRBV4-1	TRBJ2-7	.	TGCGCCAGCAGCCAAGTTTCGTTCGCCAGGGGCTCCTACGAGCAGTACTTC	CASSQVSFARGSYEQYF
.	TRBV9	TRBJ1-3	TRBD1	TGTGCCAGCAGCTACCAGGGGGAGATTGGAAACACCATATATTTT	CASSYQGEIGNTIYF
.	TRBV16	TRBJ1-1	.	TGTGCCAGCGCTTGGGGGGGGAACACTGAAGCTTTCTTT	CASAWGGNTEAFF
once	TRBV21-1	TRBJ2-1	.	TGTGCCAGCAGCGCCCCACTAGCGTCTTACAATGAGCAGTTCTTC	CASSAPLASYNEQFF
.	TRBV7-2	TRBJ2-7	.	TGTGCCAGCAGGGATGGGGGCGCGGTCCCCTACGAGCAGTACTTC	CASRDGGAVPYEQYF
.	TRBV28	TRBJ2-1	TRBD2	TGTGCCAGCAAACTAGCGGGAGAAGGGAATGAGCAGTTCTTC	CASKLAGEGNEQFF
.	TRBV4-1	TRBJ2-3	.	TGCGCCAGCAGCCAAGATGAGCACAGGACGCAGTATTTT	CASSQDEHRTQYF
once	TRBV5-6	TRBJ1-1	.	TGTGCCAGCAGCTCACACGATAACACTGAAGCTTTCTTT	CASSSHDNTEAFF